These 22 T cell receptor beta chains came from one sample sequenced in a study of OX40 agonist ivuxolimab in advanced cancers. The protocol was immunoSEQ multiplex PCR, while the TCRdb copy is restricted to in-frame clones and leaves out a portion. The sample lists tens of thousands of clones; about 80% were seen once. Sample: CD4+ or CD8+ T cells sorted from blood, taken in a trial of the OX40 agonist ivuxolimab. Receptors were obtained from an adult with an advanced solid tumor such as melanoma, head and neck, liver or kidney cancer.

This clone was seen only a few times. The CDR3 DNA is TGTGCCAGCAGTGACCACCGAAACAGCAATCAGCCCCAGCATTTT. Translating it yields CASSDHRNSNQPQHF. The chain links TRBV2 to TRBJ1-5, with D uncertain. Trimming took off 3 bases at V and 1 base at J, with 10 bases between the two ends. The CDR3 has 15 amino acids. Germline CDR1 reads SNHLY; CDR2 reads FYNNEI. The variable domain in full, with the rest retrieved from reference TRBV2 and TRBJ1-5, is EPEVTQTPSHQVTQMGQEVILRCVPISNHLYFYWYRQILGQKVEFLVSFYNNEISEKSEIFDDQFSVERPDGSNFTLKIRSTKLEDSAMYFCASSDHRNSNQPQHFGDGTRLSIL.

The rearrangement joins TRBV7-9 to TRBJ1-2; a weak D match, TRBD1 (5 bases). The germline V and J ends were trimmed by 3 bases and 8 bases, with 13 bases remaining between them. The V gene's germline CDR1 is SEHNR and CDR2 FQNEAQ (reference sequence). There are 13 residues in the CDR3. The CDR3 loop is CASSFPGTEGYTF. In DNA form, the CDR3 reads TGTGCCAGCAGCTTTCCAGGGACGGAAGGCTACACCTTC.

A single count supports this clone. The rearrangement joins TRBV15 to TRBJ1-4, with 9 bases that match TRBD1. The V gene end was trimmed by 0 bases and the J gene end by 5 bases; junction bases not matched to a gene: 4. The CDR3 totals 16 residues. In germline, CDR1 is LNHNV, CDR2 YYDKDF (reference sequence). CDR3 DNA sequence: TGTGCCACCAGCAGAGATTGGGGGACAGGGAATGAAAAACTGTTTTTT. It translates to CATSRDWGTGNEKLFF.

This clone came up a few times. The chain is built from TRBV2 and TRBJ2-6, with 8 bases fitting TRBD1. J was trimmed by 0 bases and V by 10 bases; bases with no gene match: 8. CDR1 and CDR2 (germline): SNHLY, FYNNEI. This CDR3 region has 16 residues. This chain's CDR3 is CATAGTGFSGANVLTF. CDR3 sequence (DNA): TGTGCCACCGCCGGGACAGGTTTCTCTGGGGCCAACGTCCTGACTTTC.

V and J are TRBV13 and TRBJ2-3; no firm D call. V lost 4 bases and J lost 4, with 18 bases in between. Germline V lookup: CDR1 PRHDT, CDR2 FYEKMQ (reference sequence). The length of the CDR3 is 16 residues. Here the CDR3 reads CASSSSWATRADTQYF. The CDR3 nucleotides are TGTGCCAGCAGCTCCTCCTGGGCCACTCGCGCAGATACGCAGTATTTT.

The V and J genes are TRBV11-2 and TRBJ2-2; D unclear. Germline V gene data show CDR1 as SGHAT and CDR2 as FQNNGV. V was cut by 7 bases and J by 9 bases, with 12 bases left in between. The CDR3 has 12 residues. The CDR3 DNA reads as TGTGCCAGCAATCCTTGGCTCCGGGAGCTGTTTTTT. Protein product: CASNPWLRELFF.

The gene calls are TRBV27 and TRBJ2-1; D possibly uses TRBD1 or TRBD2 (5 bases each). Germline loops: CDR1 MNHEY, CDR2 SMNVEV (reference sequence). V shed 1 base and J shed 9 bases, with 22 bases lying between them. The length of the CDR3 is 17 residues. CDR3 DNA: TGTGCCAGCAGTTTATGGGTGGGACCTCCCTCTCGAAGTGAGCAGTTCTTC. Translated: CASSLWVGPPSRSEQFF.

This sequence joins TRBV28 and TRBJ2-2; D possibly corresponds to TRBD1 (5 bases). V was clipped by 2 bases and J by 6 bases, with 19 bases between them. Germline V gives CDR1 MDHEN, CDR2 SYDVKM. The CDR3 runs to 17 residues. The CDR3 loop is CASSLIREDPKAGELFF. Written as DNA, the CDR3 is TGTGCCAGCAGTTTAATCAGGGAAGATCCGAAGGCCGGGGAGCTGTTTTTT.

The chain is built from TRBV4-1 and TRBJ1-6; D gene uncertain. Germline V gene lookup returns CDR1 MGHRA and CDR2 YSYEKL. Deletions cut 0 bases from V and 13 bases from J, with 16 bases between. This CDR3 is built from 15 residues. The CDR3 bases are TGCGCCAGCAGCCAAGATCCGAGCAGCCTGGATCCCCTCCACTTT. Protein product: CASSQDPSSLDPLHF.

CDR3 nucleotides: TGCGCCAGCAGCCGTATGGGACAGGGGGCCGGGGTAACAGATACGCAGTATTTT. Translating it yields CASSRMGQGAGVTDTQYF. The J gene is TRBJ2-3, the V gene TRBV4-1, with TRBD1 matching over 12 bases. CDR3 length: 18 amino acids. Looked up from germline, CDR1 is MGHRA and CDR2 is YSYEKL. After removal of 4 bases from V and 3 bases from J, the junction contained 11 bases not matched to a gene.

This chain connects TRBV5-1 to TRBJ2-7; no definite D call. The CDR3 extends over 11 amino acids. The ends were cut back, 4 bases at V and 7 bases at J, with 9 bases in the middle. The germline V gene encodes CDR1 SGHRS and CDR2 YFSETQ. CDR3 residues: CASSNTWEQYF. DNA for the CDR3: TGCGCCAGCAGCAACACGTGGGAGCAGTACTTC.

This sequence joins TRBV27 and TRBJ2-7, with TRBD2 matching over 9 bases. The germline CDR1 and CDR2 sequences are MNHEY and SMNVEV (reference sequence). CDR3 length equals 13 residues. The ends lost 3 bases at V and 7 bases at J; junction bases unmatched: 4. This CDR3 is CASSFGSGGEQYF. The CDR3 DNA sequence: TGTGCCAGCAGTTTCGGGAGCGGGGGGGAGCAGTACTTC.

The chain employs TRBV2 and TRBJ2-7; D is perhaps TRBD1 (6 bases). Trimming took 6 bases from V and 5 from J, leaving 11 bases between them. There are 12 residues in the CDR3. Germline V gene data show CDR1 as SNHLY and CDR2 as FYNNEI. Here the CDR3 DNA reads TGTGCCAGCAGGGGTGGGGGCCACGAGCAGTACTTC. Protein product: CASRGGGHEQYF.

The chain couples TRBV6-6 to TRBJ2-3, with D maybe TRBD2 (6 bases). Between the trimmed V and J ends, which lost 2 bases and 1 base, there was a span of 10 bases. The CDR3 has 15 amino acids. Germline values: CDR1 MNHNY, CDR2 SVGAGI (reference sequence). The CDR3 coding sequence is TGTGCCAGCAGTTACATCCAGCGGGGCACAGATACGCAGTATTTT. Protein: CASSYIQRGTDTQYF.

In its sample, this clone was seen a few times. The chain joins TRBV6-1 to TRBJ2-1; a weak D match, TRBD2 (6 bases). Germline V gene data show CDR1 as MNHNS and CDR2 as SASEGT. Trimming took off 3 bases at V and 7 bases at J, with 19 bases between the two ends. The CDR3 spans 16 residues. The CDR3 sequence is CASSDWAGIQENEQFF. CDR3 in DNA: TGTGCCAGCAGTGATTGGGCGGGAATACAGGAGAATGAGCAGTTCTTC.

The chain combines TRBV27 with TRBJ1-5, with D possibly TRBD1 on 5 matching bases. This CDR3 comprises 13 residues. Germline V gives CDR1 MNHEY, CDR2 SMNVEV (reference sequence). Trimming removed 3 bases at V and 5 bases at J, with 8 bases between. In DNA form, the CDR3 reads TGTGCCAGCAGTTTGACAGTCGATCAGCCCCAGCATTTT. It is translated as CASSLTVDQPQHF.

CDR3 amino acids: CASIPDRAYNSPLHF. In DNA, the CDR3 is TGTGCCAGCATCCCGGACAGGGCGTATAATTCACCCCTCCACTTT. This chain connects TRBV28 to TRBJ1-6; TRBD1 aligns across 8 bases. CDR3 length: 15 amino acids. Germline V gives CDR1 MDHEN, CDR2 SYDVKM. The ends lost 7 bases at V and 4 bases at J; junction bases unmatched: 6.

This clone came up once. The chain combines TRBV19 with TRBJ1-2, with D unclear. Germline CDR1 and CDR2: LNHDA and SQIVND (reference sequence). Trimming took off 3 bases at V and 4 bases at J, with 3 bases between the two ends. This CDR3 has 11 residues. CDR3 sequence reads: CASSMGYGYTF. In DNA form, the CDR3 reads TGTGCCAGTAGTATGGGCTATGGCTACACCTTC.

V and J are TRBV7-8 and TRBJ1-5; D gene unclear. Germline V gene data show CDR1 as SGHVS and CDR2 as FQNEAQ. V lost 5 bases to trimming and J lost 1 base, with 12 bases between them. The CDR3 has 15 amino acids. The CDR3 here is CASSPPGLSNQPQHF. Here the CDR3 DNA reads TGTGCCAGCAGCCCGCCGGGGTTGAGCAATCAGCCCCAGCATTTT.

Concerning this clone: Since a far larger clone is one base different, this is likely a read error. The chain joins TRBV7-2 to TRBJ2-1; D perhaps matches TRBD1 (6 bases). The V gene's germline CDR1 is SGHTA and CDR2 FQGNSA. The CDR3 totals 13 residues. The ends were cut back, 3 bases at V and 3 bases at J, with 6 bases in the middle. Here the CDR3 DNA reads TGTGCCAGCAGCTTGGACAGCTACAATGAGCAGTTCTTC. It yields the protein CASSLDSYNEQFF. The variable domain in full, completed from reference TRBV7-2 and TRBJ2-1, reads GAGVSQSPSNKVTEKGKDVELRCDPISGHTALYWYRQSLGQGLEFLIYFQGNSAPDKSGLPSDRFSAERTGGSVSTLTIQRTQQEDSAVYLCASSLDSYNEQFFGPGTRLTVL.

V usage is TRBV11-2 and J usage is TRBJ1-1; D gene ambiguous. The germline V gene has CDR1 SGHAT and CDR2 FQNNGV. The CDR3 is 11 residues long. The V end lost 1 base, the J end lost 11 bases, and 8 bases lay between the germline ends. The CDR3 bases are TGTGCCAGCAGCTTAGGGCAGCAGGCTTTCTTT. This encodes CASSLGQQAFF.

This clone was found a few times. The chain recombines TRBV10-3 with TRBJ2-7; a possible D gene is TRBD1 (5 bases). V lost 3 bases to trimming and J lost 0 bases, with 12 bases between them. The CDR3 length is 15 residues. CDR1 is ENHRY and CDR2 is SYGVKD in the germline V gene. CDR3 loop: CAISDGHPSSYEQYF. In nucleotides, the CDR3 is TGTGCCATCAGTGACGGACATCCTAGCTCCTACGAGCAGTACTTC.